The rows below give T cell receptor beta chains drawn from one sample of a study of cytomegalovirus exposure and HLA in healthy donors. Libraries were prepared by immunoSEQ multiplex PCR; TCRdb keeps only in-frame clonotypes and omits some of them. Among approximately 170,000 clones, 85% were seen once, and the ten largest hold about 17%. The source material was PBMCs. These receptors came from a man between 18 and 35 years old in good health and CMV-seropositive. CDR3s include the opening cysteine and the closing phenylalanine or tryptophan. D genes are given only for firm matches. A row's size may be missing; if present it is once, few, many or a size class.

d_gene: -
len: 13
v_gene: TRBV6-1
abundance: -
j_gene: TRBJ2-3
CDR3nt: TGTGCCAGCAGTAAAGGACTTGCAGATACGCAGTATTTT
CDR3aa: CASSKGLADTQYF

d_gene: -
len: 15
v_gene: TRBV7-2
abundance: -
j_gene: TRBJ2-1
CDR3nt: TGTGCCAGAGGCGGCCGGGGGGCGTCCTACAATGAGCAGTTCTTC
CDR3aa: CARGGRGASYNEQFF

d_gene: TRBD1
len: 14
v_gene: TRBV6-5
abundance: -
j_gene: TRBJ1-2
CDR3nt: TGTGCCAGCAGTTCCTCGACAGGGGTCTATGGCTACACCTTC
CDR3aa: CASSSSTGVYGYTF

d_gene: TRBD1
len: 15
v_gene: TRBV7-2
abundance: -
j_gene: TRBJ2-1
CDR3nt: TGTGCCAGCAGCTTAGACAGGGGGATCTACAATGAGCAGTTCTTC
CDR3aa: CASSLDRGIYNEQFF

d_gene: TRBD1
len: 13
v_gene: TRBV7-3
abundance: -
j_gene: TRBJ1-2
CDR3nt: TGTGCCAGCAGCCGGTTAACAGGGGAAGGCTACACCTTC
CDR3aa: CASSRLTGEGYTF

d_gene: TRBD1
len: 15
v_gene: TRBV27
abundance: few
j_gene: TRBJ1-6
CDR3nt: TGTGCCAGCAGTGCAGGGGGACTGGTATCTTCACCCCTCCACTTT
CDR3aa: CASSAGGLVSSPLHF

d_gene: TRBD2
len: 14
v_gene: TRBV30
abundance: once
j_gene: TRBJ2-3
CDR3nt: TGTGCCTGGAGTGCCAGCGGGAACACAGATACGCAGTATTTT
CDR3aa: CAWSASGNTDTQYF

d_gene: -
len: 14
v_gene: TRBV6-5
abundance: -
j_gene: TRBJ2-7
CDR3nt: TGTGCCAGCAGATCAGGGTTTCGGAACTACGAGCAGTACTTC
CDR3aa: CASRSGFRNYEQYF

d_gene: -
len: 15
v_gene: TRBV10-3
abundance: few
j_gene: TRBJ1-2
CDR3nt: TGTGCCATCAAGGACAGCACAGGTTCTAACTATGGCTACACCTTC
CDR3aa: CAIKDSTGSNYGYTF

d_gene: -
len: 13
v_gene: TRBV7-2
abundance: -
j_gene: TRBJ2-7
CDR3nt: TGTGCCAGCAGGTCCCACCCACCGGGCGAGCAGTACTTC
CDR3aa: CASRSHPPGEQYF

d_gene: -
len: 16
v_gene: TRBV9
abundance: -
j_gene: TRBJ1-1
CDR3nt: TGTGCCAGCAGTGGGGGACTGAGGACCGTGAACACTGAAGCTTTCTTT
CDR3aa: CASSGGLRTVNTEAFF

d_gene: -
len: 15
v_gene: TRBV28
abundance: -
j_gene: TRBJ2-5
CDR3nt: TGTGCCAGCAGTTTGGGGACACTACTAGGGGAGACCCAGTACTTC
CDR3aa: CASSLGTLLGETQYF

d_gene: TRBD1
len: 16
v_gene: TRBV27
abundance: few
j_gene: TRBJ2-7
CDR3nt: TGTGCCAGCAGTTTCAAGGCACAGGGGATCTCCTACGAGCAGTACTTC
CDR3aa: CASSFKAQGISYEQYF

d_gene: TRBD2
len: 15
v_gene: TRBV15
abundance: -
j_gene: TRBJ2-3
CDR3nt: TGTGCCACCAACCTTTGGCGGGAGGGTACAGATACGCAGTATTTT
CDR3aa: CATNLWREGTDTQYF

d_gene: -
len: 14
v_gene: TRBV6-1
abundance: -
j_gene: TRBJ1-2
CDR3nt: TGTGCCAGCAGTGATAGGGAGGGCCACTATGGCTACACCTTC
CDR3aa: CASSDREGHYGYTF

d_gene: -
len: 14
v_gene: TRBV9
abundance: -
j_gene: TRBJ2-5
CDR3nt: TGTGCCAGCAGCGTAGGGGGCCGCCAAGAGACCCAGTACTTC
CDR3aa: CASSVGGRQETQYF

d_gene: TRBD2
len: 17
v_gene: TRBV6-1
abundance: few
j_gene: TRBJ2-5
CDR3nt: TGTGCCAGCAGTGAGAGCCCTAGCGGGGGGCCTCAGGGGACCCAGTACTTC
CDR3aa: CASSESPSGGPQGTQYF

d_gene: TRBD1
len: 14
v_gene: TRBV7-8
abundance: few
j_gene: TRBJ1-2
CDR3nt: TGTGCCAGCAGCCCTACCCGGGACAGAGGTGGCTACACCTTC
CDR3aa: CASSPTRDRGGYTF

d_gene: -
len: 13
v_gene: TRBV5-1
abundance: -
j_gene: TRBJ2-3
CDR3nt: TGCGCCAGCAGCACTACTTCCACAGATACGCAGTATTTT
CDR3aa: CASSTTSTDTQYF

d_gene: TRBD1
len: 13
v_gene: TRBV14
abundance: few
j_gene: TRBJ2-7
CDR3nt: TGTGCCAGCAGGTGGACAGGAGCGAGGGAGCAGTACTTC
CDR3aa: CASRWTGAREQYF

d_gene: TRBD2
len: 16
v_gene: TRBV2
abundance: -
j_gene: TRBJ2-1
CDR3nt: TGTGCCAGCAGTGAAGTGGCTAGCGGGACCCACAATGAGCAGTTCTTC
CDR3aa: CASSEVASGTHNEQFF

d_gene: TRBD1
len: 15
v_gene: TRBV5-6
abundance: -
j_gene: TRBJ2-7
CDR3nt: TGTGCCAGCAGCTTGTCCGGGACAGGGGGCTACGAGCAGTACTTC
CDR3aa: CASSLSGTGGYEQYF

d_gene: TRBD2
len: 17
v_gene: TRBV5-1
abundance: -
j_gene: TRBJ2-2
CDR3nt: TGCGCCAGCAGCTTGGCGGCGGGACTAGATGTAGCCGAGGAGCTGTTTTTT
CDR3aa: CASSLAAGLDVAEELFF

d_gene: -
len: 14
v_gene: TRBV9
abundance: -
j_gene: TRBJ2-5
CDR3nt: TGTGCCAGCAGCGTAGTAAGGGGCCAAGAGACCCAGTACTTC
CDR3aa: CASSVVRGQETQYF

d_gene: -
len: 16
v_gene: TRBV5-1
abundance: -
j_gene: TRBJ2-3
CDR3nt: TGCGCCAGCAGCTTATCGAGTTTTACTAGCACAGATACGCAGTATTTT
CDR3aa: CASSLSSFTSTDTQYF

d_gene: TRBD2
len: 13
v_gene: TRBV2
abundance: -
j_gene: TRBJ2-7
CDR3nt: TGTGCCAGCAGTGAAGCGGGGGGGGAGGGGTACAAATTC
CDR3aa: CASSEAGGEGYKF

d_gene: -
len: 14
v_gene: TRBV4-1
abundance: -
j_gene: TRBJ1-1
CDR3nt: TGCGCCAGCAGCCAAGATCTTCGCACAGGGAATCCTTTCTTT
CDR3aa: CASSQDLRTGNPFF

d_gene: -
len: 12
v_gene: TRBV5-4
abundance: -
j_gene: TRBJ1-2
CDR3nt: TGTGCCAGCAGCTTGGATGACAGGTCGGGCACCTTC
CDR3aa: CASSLDDRSGTF

d_gene: TRBD2
len: 17
v_gene: TRBV18
abundance: -
j_gene: TRBJ2-2
CDR3nt: TGTGCCAGCTCACTCCGCCGGCTAGCGGGGAACACCGGGGAGCTGTTTTTT
CDR3aa: CASSLRRLAGNTGELFF

d_gene: -
len: 14
v_gene: TRBV5-4
abundance: -
j_gene: TRBJ1-2
CDR3nt: TGTGCCAGCAGCTTGGCCAGGGCAAACTATGGCTACACCTTC
CDR3aa: CASSLARANYGYTF

d_gene: TRBD1
len: 14
v_gene: TRBV9
abundance: -
j_gene: TRBJ1-2
CDR3nt: TGTGCCAGCAGCCCGACAGGGGGCAACTATGGCTACACCTTC
CDR3aa: CASSPTGGNYGYTF

d_gene: TRBD2
len: 16
v_gene: TRBV6-5
abundance: -
j_gene: TRBJ2-5
CDR3nt: TGTGCCAGCAGTTATAATTTCGGCGGGAGGGGGGAGACCCAGTACTTC
CDR3aa: CASSYNFGGRGETQYF

d_gene: TRBD2
len: 16
v_gene: TRBV5-4
abundance: -
j_gene: TRBJ2-2
CDR3nt: TGTGCCAGCAGCAGGGGAGGGCCGACTTACACCGGGGAGCTGTTTTTT
CDR3aa: CASSRGGPTYTGELFF

d_gene: TRBD2
len: 14
v_gene: TRBV6-5
abundance: once
j_gene: TRBJ2-5
CDR3nt: TGTGCCAGCCACGAGGGGACTACCGGAGAGACCCAGTACTTC
CDR3aa: CASHEGTTGETQYF

d_gene: -
len: 13
v_gene: TRBV30
abundance: few
j_gene: TRBJ1-3
CDR3nt: TGTGCCTGGGGAACAGGCTCTGGAAACACCATATATTTT
CDR3aa: CAWGTGSGNTIYF

d_gene: -
len: 13
v_gene: TRBV12-5
abundance: -
j_gene: TRBJ2-7
CDR3nt: TGTGCTAGTGGTTTGGGGACAGCCTACGAGCAGTACTTC
CDR3aa: CASGLGTAYEQYF

d_gene: -
len: 17
v_gene: TRBV9
abundance: -
j_gene: TRBJ2-2
CDR3nt: TGTGCCAGCAGTGCAGAACAGCGGAGGATTTCGGGAGGGGAGCTGTTTTTT
CDR3aa: CASSAEQRRISGGELFF

d_gene: TRBD2
len: 17
v_gene: TRBV25-1
abundance: -
j_gene: TRBJ2-3
CDR3nt: TGTGCCAGCAGTGATCATAGGACTAGCGGGGGGGCAGATACGCAGTATTTT
CDR3aa: CASSDHRTSGGADTQYF

d_gene: TRBD1
len: 12
v_gene: TRBV9
abundance: -
j_gene: TRBJ2-7
CDR3nt: TGTGCCAGCAGCGGACAGGGCTACGAGCAGTACTTC
CDR3aa: CASSGQGYEQYF

d_gene: TRBD1
len: 16
v_gene: TRBV7-3
abundance: -
j_gene: TRBJ2-2
CDR3nt: TGTGCCAGCAGCCCCGGGGGACAGGGGGCTTCCGGGGAGCTGTTTTTT
CDR3aa: CASSPGGQGASGELFF

d_gene: -
len: 14
v_gene: TRBV2
abundance: -
j_gene: TRBJ2-1
CDR3nt: TGTGCCAGGGAGTCTCTCGGTGTCTCCAATGAGCAGTTCTTC
CDR3aa: CARESLGVSNEQFF

d_gene: -
len: 12
v_gene: TRBV7-9
abundance: -
j_gene: TRBJ2-5
CDR3nt: TGTGCCAGCAGCTTAAGGGGAGAGACCCAGTACTTC
CDR3aa: CASSLRGETQYF

d_gene: TRBD1
len: 15
v_gene: TRBV27
abundance: -
j_gene: TRBJ2-1
CDR3nt: TGTGCCAGCAGTTCCTCCGGGACAGGGATAGGTGAGCAGTTCTTC
CDR3aa: CASSSSGTGIGEQFF

d_gene: -
len: 15
v_gene: TRBV27
abundance: once
j_gene: TRBJ1-1
CDR3nt: TGTGCCAGCACCTCATCGACAGGACTGAACACTGAAGCTTTCTTT
CDR3aa: CASTSSTGLNTEAFF

d_gene: -
len: 14
v_gene: TRBV5-8
abundance: -
j_gene: TRBJ1-3
CDR3nt: TGTGCCAGCAGCCTCAGGACAGCTGGAAACACCATATATTTT
CDR3aa: CASSLRTAGNTIYF

d_gene: -
len: 13
v_gene: TRBV6-6
abundance: -
j_gene: TRBJ2-7
CDR3nt: TGTGCCAGCAGCCTAGATAATCCGTACGAGCAGTACTTC
CDR3aa: CASSLDNPYEQYF

d_gene: TRBD1
len: 15
v_gene: TRBV5-6
abundance: -
j_gene: TRBJ1-1
CDR3nt: TGTGCCAGCAGCTCCGAACAGGGGTGGGACACTGAAGCTTTCTTT
CDR3aa: CASSSEQGWDTEAFF

d_gene: TRBD2
len: 14
v_gene: TRBV27
abundance: -
j_gene: TRBJ2-7
CDR3nt: TGTGCCAGCAGCCTAGCGGGAGGTCCCTACGAGCAGTACTTC
CDR3aa: CASSLAGGPYEQYF